This entry features one T cell receptor beta chain sequence. This entry comes from a study of control samples from healthy donors and cancer patients. TCRdb keeps only in-frame clones here, not all; method: immunoSEQ multiplex PCR. Here the sample spans around 130,000 clones, 90% being singletons. Germline CDR1 and CDR2: MDHEN and SYDVKM. The CDR3 runs 15 residues. The V gene lost 6 bases and the J gene lost 4 bases, with 18 bases spanning the gap. This sequence joins TRBV28 and TRBJ1-1; maybe TRBD1 (5 bases). The TCR was taken from a man between 18 and 29 years old in good health. Sequenced: blood. CDR3 protein: CASSYSIGVGTEAFF. CDR3 DNA sequence: TGTGCCAGCAGCTACAGCATAGGGGTAGGCACTGAAGCTTTCTTT.